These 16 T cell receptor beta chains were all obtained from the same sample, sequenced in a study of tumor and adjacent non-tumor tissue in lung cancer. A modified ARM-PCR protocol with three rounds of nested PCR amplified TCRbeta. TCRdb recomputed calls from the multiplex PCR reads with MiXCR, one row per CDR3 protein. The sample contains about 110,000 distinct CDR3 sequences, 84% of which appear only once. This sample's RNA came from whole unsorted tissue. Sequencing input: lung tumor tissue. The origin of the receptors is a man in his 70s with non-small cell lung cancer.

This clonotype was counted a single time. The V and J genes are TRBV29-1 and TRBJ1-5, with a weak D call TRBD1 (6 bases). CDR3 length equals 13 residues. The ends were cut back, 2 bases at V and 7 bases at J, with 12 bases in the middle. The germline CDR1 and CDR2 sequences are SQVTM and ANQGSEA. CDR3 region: CSVEKQGWQPQHF. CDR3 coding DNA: TGCAGCGTTGAAAAACAGGGATGGCAGCCCCAGCATTTT. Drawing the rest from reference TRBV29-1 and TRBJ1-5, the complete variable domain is SAVISQKPSRDICQRGTSLTIQCQVDSQVTMMFWYRQQPGQSLTLIATANQGSEATYESGFVIDKFPISRPNLTFSTLTVSNMSPEDSSIYLCSVEKQGWQPQHFGDGTRLSIL.

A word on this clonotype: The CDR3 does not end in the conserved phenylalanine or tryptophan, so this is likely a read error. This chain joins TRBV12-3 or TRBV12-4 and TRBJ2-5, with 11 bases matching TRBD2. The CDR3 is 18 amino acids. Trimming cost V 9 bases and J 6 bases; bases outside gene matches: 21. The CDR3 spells CASSPDLAGGRGLQTQYS. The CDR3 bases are TGTGCCAGTAGTCCCGATCTAGCGGGAGGCCGGGGGTTACAGACCCAGTACTCC.

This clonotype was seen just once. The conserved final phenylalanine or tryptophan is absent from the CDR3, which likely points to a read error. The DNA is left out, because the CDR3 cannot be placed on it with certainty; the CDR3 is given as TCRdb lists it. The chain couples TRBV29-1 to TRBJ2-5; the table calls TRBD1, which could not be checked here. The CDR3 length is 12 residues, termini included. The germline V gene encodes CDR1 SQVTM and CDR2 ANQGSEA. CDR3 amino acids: CSVESGAETHYL.

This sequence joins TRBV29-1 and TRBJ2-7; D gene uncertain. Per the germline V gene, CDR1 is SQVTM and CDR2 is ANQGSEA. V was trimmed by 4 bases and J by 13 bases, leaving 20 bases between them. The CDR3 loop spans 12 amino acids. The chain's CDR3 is CSVGSTSYDHYF. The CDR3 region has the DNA TGCAGCGTTGGCAGCACCTCCTACGATCACTACTTC.

CDR3 amino acids: CASSPWTEGTNQETQYF. The CDR3 DNA is TGCGCCAGCAGCCCATGGACAGAGGGAACAAACCAAGAGACCCAGTACTTC. This rearrangement joins TRBV5-1 to TRBJ2-5; perhaps TRBD1 as D (6 bases). Germline V gene data show CDR1 as SGHRS and CDR2 as YFSETQ. CDR3 length equals 17 residues. Trimming took off 4 bases at V and 0 bases at J, with 19 bases between the two ends.

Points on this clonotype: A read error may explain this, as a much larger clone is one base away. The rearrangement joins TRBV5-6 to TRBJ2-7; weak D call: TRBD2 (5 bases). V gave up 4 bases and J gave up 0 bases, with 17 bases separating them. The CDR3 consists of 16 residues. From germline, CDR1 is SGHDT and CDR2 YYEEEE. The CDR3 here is CASSPAPRRGSYEQYF. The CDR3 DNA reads TGTGCCAGCAGCCCCGCCCCGAGACGGGGCTCCTACGAGCAGTACTTC. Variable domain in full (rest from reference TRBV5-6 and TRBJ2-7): DAGVTQSPTHLIKTRGQQVTLRCSPKSGHDTVSWYQQALGQGPQFIFQYYEEEERQRGNFPDRFSGHQFPNYSSELNVNALLLGDSALYLCASSPAPRRGSYEQYFGPGTRLTVT.

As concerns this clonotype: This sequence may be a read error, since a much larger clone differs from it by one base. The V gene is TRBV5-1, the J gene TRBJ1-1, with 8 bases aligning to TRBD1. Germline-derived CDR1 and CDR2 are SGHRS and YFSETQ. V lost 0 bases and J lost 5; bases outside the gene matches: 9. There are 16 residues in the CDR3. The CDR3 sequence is CASSLGTGTGQTEAFF. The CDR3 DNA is TGCGCCAGCAGCTTGGGAACCGGGACAGGACAGACTGAAGCTTTCTTT.

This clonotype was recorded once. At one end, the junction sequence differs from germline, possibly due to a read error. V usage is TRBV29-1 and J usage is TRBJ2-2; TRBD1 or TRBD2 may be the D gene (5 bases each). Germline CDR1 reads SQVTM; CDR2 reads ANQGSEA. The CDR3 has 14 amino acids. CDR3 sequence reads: CSAVRSGYTGGLFF. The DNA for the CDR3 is TGCAGCGCCGTTCGGAGTGGGTACACTGGGGGGCTGTTTTTT.

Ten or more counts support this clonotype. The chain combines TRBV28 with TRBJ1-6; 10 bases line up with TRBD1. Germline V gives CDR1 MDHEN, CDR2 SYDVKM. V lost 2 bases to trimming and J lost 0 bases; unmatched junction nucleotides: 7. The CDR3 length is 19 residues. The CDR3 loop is CASSLLRQGARSYNSPLHF. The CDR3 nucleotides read TGTGCCAGCAGTTTACTCCGACAGGGGGCCCGCTCCTATAATTCACCCCTCCACTTT.

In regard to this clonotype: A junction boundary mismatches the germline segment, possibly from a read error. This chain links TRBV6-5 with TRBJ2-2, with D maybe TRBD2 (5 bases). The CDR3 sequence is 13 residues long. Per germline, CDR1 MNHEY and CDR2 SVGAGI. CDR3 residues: CTSSRGRAGELFF. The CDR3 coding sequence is TGTACCAGCAGCCGTGGCCGTGCCGGGGAGCTATTTTTT.

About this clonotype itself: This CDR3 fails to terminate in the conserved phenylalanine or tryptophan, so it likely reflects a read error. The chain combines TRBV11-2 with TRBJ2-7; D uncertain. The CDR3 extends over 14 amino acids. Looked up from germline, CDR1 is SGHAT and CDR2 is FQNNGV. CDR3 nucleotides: TGCGCCAACAGTTTAACGGACGCTGCCTACGAGCAGTACCTC. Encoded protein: CANSLTDAAYEQYL.

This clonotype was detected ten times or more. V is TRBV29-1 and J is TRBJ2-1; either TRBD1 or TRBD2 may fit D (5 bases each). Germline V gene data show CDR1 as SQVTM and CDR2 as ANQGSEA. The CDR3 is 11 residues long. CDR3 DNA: TGCCACGGGGCATTAAACAATGAGCAGTTCTTC. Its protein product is CHGALNNEQFF.

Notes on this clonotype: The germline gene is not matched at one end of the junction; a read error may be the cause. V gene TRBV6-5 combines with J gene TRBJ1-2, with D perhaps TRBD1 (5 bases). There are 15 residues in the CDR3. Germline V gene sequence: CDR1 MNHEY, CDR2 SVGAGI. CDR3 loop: CASSYQGGRNYGYTF. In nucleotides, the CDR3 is TGTGCTAGCAGTTACCAGGGTGGTCGTAACTATGGTTACACCTTC.

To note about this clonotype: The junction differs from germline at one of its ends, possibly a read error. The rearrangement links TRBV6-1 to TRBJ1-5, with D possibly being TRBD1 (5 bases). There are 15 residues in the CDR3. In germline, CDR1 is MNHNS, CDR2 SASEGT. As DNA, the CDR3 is TGTGCCAGCAGTAGAGGGGATGGTAGCAATCGGCCCCAGCATTTT. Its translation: CASSRGDGSNRPQHF.

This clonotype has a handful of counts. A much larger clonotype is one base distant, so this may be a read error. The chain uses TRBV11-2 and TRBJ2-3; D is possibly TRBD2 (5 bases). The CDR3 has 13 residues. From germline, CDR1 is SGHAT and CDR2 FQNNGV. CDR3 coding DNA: TGTGTCAGCGGCTTAGGCGGCACAGATACGCAGTATTTT. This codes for CVSGLGGTDTQYF. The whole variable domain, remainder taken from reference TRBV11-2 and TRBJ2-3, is EAGVAQSPRYKIIEKRQSVAFWCNPISGHATLYWYQQILGQGPKLLIQFQNNGVVDDSQLPKDRFSAERLKGVDSTLKIQPAKLEDSAVYLCVSGLGGTDTQYFGPGTRLTVL.

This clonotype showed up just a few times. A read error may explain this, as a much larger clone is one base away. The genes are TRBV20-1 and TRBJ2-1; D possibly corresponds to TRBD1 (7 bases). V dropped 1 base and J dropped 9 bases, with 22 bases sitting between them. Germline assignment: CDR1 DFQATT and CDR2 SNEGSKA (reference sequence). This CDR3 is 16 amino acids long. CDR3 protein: CSARVPARRGDSEQFF. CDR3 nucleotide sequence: TGCAGTGCTAGAGTCCCCGCTAGAAGGGGGGACAGTGAGCAGTTCTTC.